The 20 T cell receptor beta chains given below trace back to one sample, sequenced in a study of blood T cell repertoires in COVID-19. Sequencing used immunoSEQ multiplex PCR; TCRdb keeps in-frame clones, though not all of them. The profile shows about 260,000 clones, approximately 90% of them singletons. Sequenced material: peripheral blood. These receptors were obtained from a man in his sixties who had recovered from COVID-19.

This clone turned up a few times. The chain couples TRBV10-1 to TRBJ2-5; 7 bases are a match to TRBD1. Germline-derived CDR1 and CDR2 are WNHNN and SYGVQD (reference sequence). This CDR3 has 14 amino acids. The trim removed 4 bases at V and 1 base at J, leaving 3 bases unmatched. The CDR3 coding sequence is TGCGCCAGCAGTGCAGGGGGTCCCCAAGAGACCCAGTACTTC. It codes for CASSAGGPQETQYF.

This clone was observed at least ten times. V gene TRBV6-1 combines with J gene TRBJ2-7, with D tentatively TRBD1 (5 bases). This CDR3 has 18 amino acids. V lost 1 base and J lost 4, with 23 bases in between. The germline V gene has CDR1 MNHNS and CDR2 SASEGT. CDR3 nucleotides: TGTGCCAGCAGTGAAGACCCGCCAGGCCAGGGATGGAGTTACGAGCAGTACTTC. The encoded protein is CASSEDPPGQGWSYEQYF.

This clone was detected only once. The V and J genes are TRBV7-3 and TRBJ2-1; the D gene is possibly TRBD2 (6 bases). The CDR3 sequence is 19 residues long. The V end lost 4 bases, the J end lost 7 bases, and 29 bases lay between the germline ends. Germline lookup yields CDR1 SGHTA and CDR2 FQGTGA. The CDR3 DNA is TGTGCCAGCAGCTCCGACTTACGGGACGGGAGAGTTGGCCGGAATGAGCAGTTCTTC. Its translation is CASSSDLRDGRVGRNEQFF.

The sample holds one count of this clone. CDR3 DNA sequence: TGCGCCAGCAGCATCGGGGACAGGAACACCGGGGAGCTGTTTTTT. Amino acids: CASSIGDRNTGELFF. The J gene is TRBJ2-2, the V gene TRBV5-1, with 7 bases lining up with TRBD1. Trimming at V came to 4 bases and at J to 1 base, leaving 4 bases not matched to a gene. The CDR3 length is 15 residues. CDR1 is SGHRS, CDR2 YFSETQ, per germline.

This chain links TRBV6-5 with TRBJ1-2; a possible D gene is TRBD1 (5 bases). With 0 bases removed from V and 5 bases from J, the gap between germline ends came to 10 bases. The CDR3 length is 14 residues. Germline V gives CDR1 MNHEY, CDR2 SVGAGI. The CDR3 reads CASSYSGAKYGYTF. The DNA of the CDR3 is TGTGCCAGCAGTTACTCAGGGGCAAAGTATGGCTACACCTTC.

This chain links TRBV7-6 with TRBJ1-1; a weak D match, TRBD1 (5 bases). The germline V gene encodes CDR1 SGHVS and CDR2 FNYEAQ. Trimming stripped 1 base from V and 0 bases from J, with 12 bases between. The CDR3 loop spans 16 amino acids. CDR3 sequence (DNA): TGTGCCAGCAGCTTAGAAGTAGGGGTGGTGAACACTGAAGCTTTCTTT. Translated: CASSLEVGVVNTEAFF. The entire variable domain, with the rest obtained from reference TRBV7-6 and TRBJ1-1, is as follows: GAGVSQSPRYKVTKRGQDVALRCDPISGHVSLYWYRQALGQGPEFLTYFNYEAQQDKSGLPNDRFSAERPEGSISTLTIQRTEQRDSAMYRCASSLEVGVVNTEAFFGQGTRLTVV.

The genes are TRBV6-2 or TRBV6-3 and TRBJ1-1, with D perhaps matching TRBD1 (5 bases). The ends were cut back, 6 bases at V and 3 bases at J, with 8 bases in the middle. The CDR3 covers 12 residues. Germline-derived CDR1 and CDR2 are MNHEY and SVGEGT. The CDR3, as DNA: TGTGCCAGCAGCGTGACAGACACTGAAGCTTTCTTT. Translation gives CASSVTDTEAFF.

This chain joins TRBV4-2 and TRBJ2-7; D possibly corresponds to TRBD1 (5 bases). Trimming removed 0 bases at V and 1 base at J, with 10 bases between. Germline loops: CDR1 LGHNA, CDR2 YNFKEQ. This CDR3 has 15 amino acids. CDR3 sequence (DNA): TGTGCCAGCAGCCAAGAGTGGACAAAGTCCTACGAGCAGTACTTC. Amino acids: CASSQEWTKSYEQYF.

The CDR3 nucleotides read TGTGCCAGCAGCTTAGTAGGAGCGGGGGCCGCCGGGGAGACCCAGTACTTC. It yields the protein CASSLVGAGAAGETQYF. The V and J genes are TRBV7-2 and TRBJ2-5, with 8 bases matching TRBD2. V lost 1 base and J lost 5; bases outside the gene matches: 12. Germline V CDR1 and CDR2: SGHTA, FQGNSA. CDR3 length: 17 amino acids.

The V call is TRBV6-4, the J call TRBJ2-7, with 8 nucleotides matching TRBD2. After removal of 4 bases from V and 3 bases from J, the junction contained 8 bases not matched to a gene. Germline lookup yields CDR1 MRHNA and CDR2 SNTAGT. The CDR3 consists of 15 residues. The CDR3 spells CASSVERGGRYEQYF. The DNA for the CDR3 is TGTGCCAGCAGTGTGGAACGGGGGGGCCGCTACGAGCAGTACTTC.

The chain joins TRBV11-3 to TRBJ2-1; TRBD1 matches 8 bases. The CDR3 length is 15 residues. Germline trimming cut 5 bases from V and 0 bases from J; bases unmatched to any gene: 3. Germline CDR1 is SGHNT and CDR2 is YENEEA. The CDR3 coding sequence is TGTGCCAGCAGCCGCGGACAGGGCTCCTACAATGAGCAGTTCTTC. This sequence encodes CASSRGQGSYNEQFF.

CDR3 DNA sequence: TGTGCCAGCGGATCGACTAGCGGGGGGGCTAATGAGCAGTTCTTC. Translating it yields CASGSTSGGANEQFF. The chain has TRBV7-9 and TRBJ2-1, with 14 bases matching TRBD2. Germline CDR1 SEHNR, CDR2 FQNEAQ (reference sequence). The CDR3 is made up of 15 amino acids. J was trimmed by 7 bases and V by 8 bases; bases with no gene match: 7. Complete variable domain (other parts from reference TRBV7-9 and TRBJ2-1): DTGVSQNPRHKITKRGQNVTFRCDPISEHNRLYWYRQTLGQGPEFLTYFQNEAQLEKSRLLSDRFSAERPKGSFSTLEIQRTEQGDSAMYLCASGSTSGGANEQFFGPGTRLTVL.

This clone was observed a single time. The V and J genes are TRBV5-1 and TRBJ2-7; possibly TRBD2 for D (5 bases). With 2 bases removed from V and 4 bases from J, the gap between germline ends came to 22 bases. Germline V gives CDR1 SGHRS, CDR2 YFSETQ. The CDR3 is 17 amino acids. The CDR3 region is CASSFRNTAAGVYEQYF. The CDR3, as DNA: TGCGCCAGCAGCTTCCGCAATACTGCGGCCGGGGTATACGAGCAGTACTTC.

This chain joins TRBV14 and TRBJ2-2; 9 bases match TRBD1. This CDR3 has 18 residues. In germline, CDR1 is SGHDN, CDR2 FVKESK. J gave up 1 base and V 4 bases, and 10 bases lay outside the gene matches. The CDR3 DNA reads TGTGCCAGCAGCCTCCGTTCCCACAGGGGGCTGAACACCGGGGAGCTGTTTTTT. Amino acids: CASSLRSHRGLNTGELFF.

Turning to this clone: A read error may produce the germline difference seen at one junction end. J is TRBJ2-1 and V is TRBV4-1; D perhaps matches TRBD2 (5 bases). The CDR3 totals 13 residues. From germline, CDR1 is MGHRA and CDR2 YSYEKL. The CDR3 is CASNQVPLARKFF. The CDR3 bases are TGCGCCAGCAACCAAGTCCCGTTAGCGCGGAAGTTCTTC.

This rearrangement joins TRBV3-1 (or the pseudogene TRBV3-2) to TRBJ1-1; possibly TRBD1 for D (6 bases). Germline-derived CDR1 and CDR2 are LGHDT and YNNKEL (reference sequence). V was shortened by 1 base and J by 1 base, with 7 bases between the two germline ends. There are 14 residues in the CDR3. As DNA, the CDR3 is TGTGCCAGCAGCCAAGTGACAGGGAACACTGAAGCTTTCTTT. Translating gives CASSQVTGNTEAFF.

V and J are TRBV7-3 and TRBJ1-1; 10 bases line up with TRBD1. The germline CDR1 and CDR2 sequences are SGHTA and FQGTGA. The V and J ends lost 5 bases and 10 bases, in that order; junction bases with no gene match: 7. The CDR3 extends over 13 amino acids. CDR3 residues: CASSTTTGGAAFF. The CDR3 region has the DNA TGTGCCAGCAGCACCACGACAGGGGGCGCAGCTTTCTTT.

This rearrangement joins TRBV6-2 or TRBV6-3 to TRBJ2-3, with 12 positions matching TRBD2. The CDR3 has 20 amino acids. V dropped 2 bases and J dropped 0; count of bases not matched to a gene: 12. The germline V gene encodes CDR1 MNHEY and CDR2 SVGEGT. This chain's CDR3 is CASSYGTSGGTLVSTDTQYF. In DNA form, the CDR3 reads TGTGCCAGCAGTTACGGTACTAGCGGGGGGACCCTTGTAAGCACAGATACGCAGTATTTT.

The chain is built from TRBV9 and TRBJ2-3; 12 bases fit TRBD2. Germline CDR1 is SGDLS and CDR2 is YYNGEE. The J segment lost 6 bases and the V segment lost 0 bases, leaving 8 bases of the junction unmatched. CDR3 length: 17 residues. The CDR3 coding sequence is TGTGCCAGCAGCGTAGTTCCTGCTAGCGGGGGGGATGATACGCAGTATTTT. It specifies CASSVVPASGGDDTQYF.

The chain is built from TRBV5-4 and TRBJ2-4, with 10 bases lining up with TRBD1. Germline assignment: CDR1 SGHNT and CDR2 YYREEE (reference sequence). The CDR3 contains 16 residues. V was clipped by 2 bases and J by 2 bases; unmatched bases: 4. The CDR3 spells CASSLGQGVSKNIQYF. In DNA, the CDR3 is TGTGCCAGCAGCTTAGGACAGGGGGTGTCCAAAAACATTCAGTACTTC. The variable domain in full, completed from reference TRBV5-4 and TRBJ2-4, reads ETGVTQSPTHLIKTRGQQVTLRCSSQSGHNTVSWYQQALGQGPQFIFQYYREEENGRGNFPPRFSGLQFPNYSSELNVNALELDDSALYLCASSLGQGVSKNIQYFGAGTRLSVL.